This T cell receptor beta chain is from a study of a mutant IDH1 vaccine in newly diagnosed glioma (dated by TCRdb to 2020 to 2023). With regard to the full study: Eight vaccinations were administered to patients in weeks 1, 3, 5, 7, 11, 15, 19 and 23, corresponding to visits V03 through V10. Before enrollment, patients had received standard therapy of radiotherapy alone, temozolomide alone, or radiochemotherapy with temozolomide; most received the combination. Peripheral blood was drawn at six visits: V03 (baseline), V05, V07, V10, V12 and V13. Of the approximately 35 treated patients, approximately 62% were male and about 40% were female, and a mean age of 40.4 years was recorded. For exploratory analyses, longitudinal TCRB deep sequencing was carried out in approximately 25 treated patients wherever samples were available. Vaccination began 4-6 weeks after radiotherapy alone, or alongside temozolomide cycles in the chemotherapy-containing groups.

The sample's time point label, in plain terms: week 5, during vaccination. A 20-mer mutant IDH1 peptide at 300 micrograms in Montanide made up each vaccine dose, which was injected subcutaneously together with topical imiquimod. Donors had newly diagnosed WHO grade 3 or 4 IDH1-mutant astrocytomas with loss of nuclear ATRX. The samples were drawn from NOA16, a multicentre, single-arm, open-label phase I trial in Germany that tested a mutant IDH1 peptide vaccine in humans for the first time. The DNeasy Blood and Tissue Kit was used to extract genomic DNA from EDTA blood for TCRB sequencing. Summary of the overall study and its limitations: Vaccine-induced immune responses across multiple MHC alleles were detected in approximately 93% of patients. Selection of PBMC samples for TCRB deep sequencing was based on availability. According to the authors, sample limitations meant that analyses of patient blood samples could not be reproduced. No apparent relationship was observed between pseudoprogression and alterations in the top peripheral T cell clonotypes detected by TCRB sequencing.

Libraries came from the immunoSEQ multiplex PCR assay. Following the manufacturer's protocol, the hsTCRB Kit was used to amplify rearranged TCR beta chain sequences. An Illumina MiSeq was used to sequence the TCRB libraries. Under the source paper's analysis protocol: The proprietary platform of the kit vendor was used for demultiplexing, trimming and gene mapping. TCRdb took over this immuneACCESS table, retaining in-frame rearrangements with V and J assigned. Such tables are incomplete; in checked studies, under half of the missing clones stem from an unresolved V gene, and the remainder is unexplained. That table is the source of V, J and clone size, and D and trimming were worked out from the DNA. The sample data list 45,000 to 55,000 clones, and roughly 73% of these were observed just once. Less than 2% of the sample lies in the top ten. V and J lose 4 bases and 6 bases, and a span of 15 bases separates them. The germline V gene (reference sequence) supplies CDR1 LNHNV and CDR2 YYDKDF. The CDR3, cysteine through phenylalanine, is 14 amino acids long. Only the CDR3 part of the read is kept: 42 bases, read in frame from the first base.

In the case of this clone: Its antigen remains undetermined. No clone much larger than this one lies a single base away; base qualities are absent.

Rearrangement joined TRBV15 to TRBJ1-2, with no reliable assignment of the D segment. Specimen: PBMCs, collected from a glioma patient whose treatment included an IDH1 peptide vaccine. The clonotype originates from a middle-aged woman with glioma. The CDR3 is CATSMEGSVNGYTF. At the DNA level, the sequence is TGTGCCACCAGCATGGAGGGCAGCGTTAATGGCTACACCTTC.